These 22 T cell receptor beta chains were sequenced from one sample in a study of cytomegalovirus exposure and HLA in healthy donors. It was with 60 Vbeta and 13 Jbeta primers that the PCR ran. Profiling relied on immunoSEQ multiplex PCR, and the TCRdb table lists in-frame clones only, not all of them. The data show about 62,000 clones, about 71% seen once. Input material: PBMCs. The receptors were sampled from a man aged 55 to 70 in good health and CMV-seropositive.

The V and J genes are TRBV5-1 and TRBJ2-5; tentative D call: TRBD1 (6 bases). In germline, CDR1 is SGHRS, CDR2 YFSETQ. There are 16 residues in the CDR3. V lost 4 bases to trimming and J lost 5 bases, with 21 bases between them. CDR3 in amino acids: CASSPPVGAAGETQYF. CDR3 DNA sequence: TGCGCCAGCAGCCCTCCTGTGGGGGCCGCCGGGGAGACCCAGTACTTC.

The V gene is TRBV28, the J gene TRBJ2-1; tentative D call: TRBD1 (6 bases). Germline V gives CDR1 MDHEN, CDR2 SYDVKM. V gave up 8 bases and J gave up 4 bases, with 15 bases separating them. CDR3 length: 14 amino acids. This CDR3 is CASSRTALYNEQFF. As DNA, the CDR3 is TGTGCCAGCTCCCGGACAGCCCTTTACAATGAGCAGTTCTTC.

The chain employs TRBV6-1 and TRBJ2-7; TRBD1 matches 9 bases. The CDR3 has 14 residues. Germline V gene sequence: CDR1 MNHNS, CDR2 SASEGT. Trimming at V came to 5 bases and at J to 6 bases, leaving 8 bases not matched to a gene. CDR3 region: CASSTGDRASEQYF. CDR3 nucleotides: TGTGCCAGCAGTACGGGGGACAGGGCAAGCGAGCAGTACTTC.

The chain links TRBV4-1 to TRBJ1-4; D is undetermined. This CDR3 region has 17 residues. The V gene lost 0 bases and the J gene lost 4 bases, with 15 bases spanning the gap. Germline V gene data show CDR1 as MGHRA and CDR2 as YSYEKL. The CDR3 is CASSQDDWVRGNEKLFF. Here the CDR3 DNA reads TGCGCCAGCAGCCAAGATGACTGGGTACGAGGTAATGAAAAACTGTTTTTT.

This clone was recorded once. The chain joins TRBV5-1 to TRBJ2-5, with a tentative D call TRBD1 (5 bases). Germline V gene lookup returns CDR1 SGHRS and CDR2 YFSETQ. V lost 0 bases and J 2 bases, leaving 8 bases between the germline ends. The CDR3 covers 14 residues. Here the CDR3 reads CASSLGHRQETQYF. CDR3 DNA: TGCGCCAGCAGCTTGGGTCACAGGCAAGAGACCCAGTACTTC.

The chain employs TRBV7-9 and TRBJ2-4; 8 bases line up with TRBD2. Germline-derived CDR1 and CDR2 are SEHNR and FQNEAQ (reference sequence). CDR3 length equals 17 residues. J lost 1 base, V lost 2 bases, and 7 bases had no gene match. DNA of the CDR3: TGTGCCAGCAGCTTAAGCGGGGGCCGCGGGGCCAAAAACATTCAGTACTTC. It translates to CASSLSGGRGAKNIQYF. Looking up the rest from reference TRBV7-9 and TRBJ2-4 gives the full variable domain: DTGVSQNPRHKITKRGQNVTFRCDPISEHNRLYWYRQTLGQGPEFLTYFQNEAQLEKSRLLSDRFSAERPKGSFSTLEIQRTEQGDSAMYLCASSLSGGRGAKNIQYFGAGTRLSVL.

V gene TRBV2 combines with J gene TRBJ2-5, with no clear D. CDR1 SNHLY and CDR2 FYNNEI come from the germline V gene. The CDR3 consists of 15 residues. Trimming removed 3 bases at V and 3 bases at J, with 14 bases between. As DNA, the CDR3 is TGTGCCAGCAGTGAGAGGCCGCTCACAAAAGAGACCCAGTACTTC. Protein sequence: CASSERPLTKETQYF. Together with reference TRBV2 and TRBJ2-5, the CDR3 gives the full variable domain: EPEVTQTPSHQVTQMGQEVILRCVPISNHLYFYWYRQILGQKVEFLVSFYNNEISEKSEIFDDQFSVERPDGSNFTLKIRSTKLEDSAMYFCASSERPLTKETQYFGPGTRLLVL.

This chain links TRBV4-1 with TRBJ2-1; possibly TRBD1 for D (5 bases). The V end lost 1 base, the J end lost 9 bases, and 22 bases lay between the germline ends. The CDR3 totals 17 residues. CDR1 MGHRA and CDR2 YSYEKL come from the germline V gene. The CDR3 sequence is CASSQGLRGFGEVEQFF. The CDR3 coding sequence is TGCGCCAGCAGCCAAGGTTTAAGGGGATTCGGTGAGGTTGAGCAGTTCTTC.

This chain uses TRBV19 with TRBJ1-6; D is ambiguous. V gave up 1 base and J gave up 5 bases, with 9 bases separating them. In germline, CDR1 is LNHDA, CDR2 SQIVND (reference sequence). The CDR3 has 15 amino acids. The CDR3 DNA follows: TGTGCCAGTAGTATAGGTGGAGGCAATAATTCACCCCTCCACTTT. Translated: CASSIGGGNNSPLHF.

This clone has more than one count but fewer than ten. The gene calls are TRBV18 and TRBJ1-5; the match to TRBD1 covers 9 bases. Germline CDR1 and CDR2: KGHSH and LQKENI. V was pared by 6 bases and J by 7 bases, with 4 bases of the junction left unmatched. This CDR3 is built from 13 residues. CDR3 residues: CASSTGGEQPQHF. In DNA form, the CDR3 reads TGTGCCAGCTCTACAGGGGGCGAGCAGCCCCAGCATTTT.

This chain uses TRBV2 with TRBJ1-2; perhaps TRBD1 as D (6 bases). Germline assignment: CDR1 SNHLY and CDR2 FYNNEI. The CDR3 runs to 14 residues. V lost 5 bases and J lost 4, with 14 bases in between. Written as DNA, the CDR3 is TGTGCCAGCAGTAAACAGGGTGCGGGCTATGGCTACACCTTC. It translates to CASSKQGAGYGYTF.

The chain is built from TRBV25-1 and TRBJ2-7, with unresolved D. Trimming took 3 bases from V and 5 from J, leaving 8 bases between them. The CDR3 contains 12 residues. The germline CDR1 and CDR2 sequences are MGHDK and SYGVNS. CDR3 in amino acids: CASSESVDEQYF. As DNA, the CDR3 is TGTGCCAGCAGTGAGAGCGTCGACGAGCAGTACTTC.

This clone was found a few times. This could be a read error, since a much larger clone is one nucleotide away. This chain joins TRBV11-3 and TRBJ2-2; TRBD2 matches 14 bases. Germline CDR1 reads SGHNT; CDR2 reads YENEEA. This CDR3 has 16 amino acids. Trimming at V came to 5 bases and at J to 4 bases, leaving 3 bases not matched to a gene. CDR3 sequence reads: CASSRLAGGLTGELFF. CDR3 coding DNA: TGTGCCAGCAGCCGACTAGCGGGAGGGCTCACCGGGGAGCTGTTTTTT.

This clone was seen a few times. CDR3 nucleotide sequence: TGCAGCATCCTAAACAGCCAGGCTTTAGTTGACACTGAAGCTTTCTTT. Amino acids: CSILNSQALVDTEAFF. The V and J genes are TRBV29-1 and TRBJ1-1; D ambiguous. CDR1 and CDR2 from the germline V gene are SQVTM and ANQGSEA. This CDR3 region has 16 residues. Between the trimmed V and J ends, which lost 8 bases and 3 bases, there was a span of 25 bases.

In its sample, this clone was seen a few times. V gene TRBV2 combines with J gene TRBJ2-7; 9 positions match TRBD2. Germline V CDR1 and CDR2: SNHLY, FYNNEI. This CDR3 is built from 14 residues. With 6 bases clipped from V and 3 bases from J, the junction kept 6 bases outside the gene matches. The DNA of the CDR3 is TGTGCCAGCAGGGTACTAGCGGGCTACTACGAGCAGTACTTC. It specifies CASRVLAGYYEQYF.

The rearrangement joins TRBV18 to TRBJ1-1; weak D call: TRBD1 (6 bases). Germline lookup yields CDR1 KGHSH and CDR2 LQKENI. The CDR3 runs 18 residues. V lost 4 bases, J lost 7 bases, and 28 bases lay in between. In DNA, the CDR3 is TGTGCCAGCTCACTCCGGAGCGGGAGGGGCAGGGGAGTGGGTGAAGCTTTCTTT. Translating gives CASSLRSGRGRGVGEAFF.

V usage is TRBV11-3 and J usage is TRBJ2-5, with 7 bases aligning to TRBD2. The J call may be mistaken, given a closer DNA end match to TRBJ2-7. Germline assignment: CDR1 SGHNT and CDR2 YENEEA. The CDR3 consists of 20 residues. CDR3 DNA: TGTGCCAGCAGCATCAGGAAGTCTGGGAGGGCCTCAATAAATAATTACGAGCAGTACTTC. Amino acids: CASSIRKSGRASINNYEQYF.

V gene TRBV19 combines with J gene TRBJ1-1, with D possibly matching TRBD1 (5 bases). V shed 5 bases and J shed 4 bases, with 14 bases lying between them. Germline V gene data show CDR1 as LNHDA and CDR2 as SQIVND (reference sequence). There are 14 residues in the CDR3. The CDR3 DNA sequence: TGTGCCAGTAGTCCCCGTGGGGGAGGCACTGAAGCTTTCTTT. This sequence encodes CASSPRGGGTEAFF.

This clone showed up just once. CDR3 nucleotide sequence: TGTGCCAGCAGCTTCAGGACAGGGGGATCCTACGAGCAGTACTTC. This sequence encodes CASSFRTGGSYEQYF. The genes are TRBV5-4 and TRBJ2-7, with 10 bases identical to TRBD1. Germline V gene sequence: CDR1 SGHNT, CDR2 YYREEE (reference sequence). CDR3 length: 15 amino acids. V dropped 2 bases and J dropped 1; count of bases not matched to a gene: 3.

The J gene is TRBJ2-7, the V gene TRBV5-8, with 7 nucleotides matching TRBD2. Losses at the gene ends were 0 bases for V and 5 bases for J; bases not matched to a gene: 5. From germline, CDR1 is SGHTS and CDR2 YDEGEE. This CDR3 comprises 14 residues. CDR3 residues: CASSLGAGLNEQYF. The CDR3 nucleotides are TGTGCCAGCAGCTTGGGAGCGGGACTGAACGAGCAGTACTTC.

This clone was observed once. The chain carries TRBV29-1 and TRBJ1-2, with no clear D. CDR3 length equals 14 residues. V was shortened by 1 base and J by 8 bases, with 17 bases between the two germline ends. From germline, CDR1 is SQVTM and CDR2 ANQGSEA. The CDR3 sequence: CSVEGGPLGPGYTF. The CDR3 DNA reads TGCAGCGTTGAAGGAGGGCCCCTAGGGCCGGGCTACACCTTC.

The CDR3 spells CASSSVYSEAFF. The CDR3 DNA follows: TGTGCCAGCTCCTCGGTCTACTCTGAAGCTTTCTTT. The chain uses TRBV2 and TRBJ1-1, with D unclear. Per the germline V gene, CDR1 is SNHLY and CDR2 is FYNNEI. This CDR3 comprises 12 residues. The V and J ends lost 8 bases and 6 bases respectively, with 13 bases between them.